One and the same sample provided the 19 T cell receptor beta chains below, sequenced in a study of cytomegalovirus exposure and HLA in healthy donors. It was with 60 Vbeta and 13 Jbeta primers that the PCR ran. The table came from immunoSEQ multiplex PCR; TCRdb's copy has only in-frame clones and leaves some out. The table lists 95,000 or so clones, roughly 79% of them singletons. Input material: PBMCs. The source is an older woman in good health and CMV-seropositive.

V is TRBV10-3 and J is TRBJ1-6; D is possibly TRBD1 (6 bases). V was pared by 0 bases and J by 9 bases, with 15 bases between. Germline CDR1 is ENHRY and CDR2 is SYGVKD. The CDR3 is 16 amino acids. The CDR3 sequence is CAISESGGSRGSPLHF. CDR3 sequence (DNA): TGTGCCATCAGTGAGTCAGGGGGATCCCGAGGTTCACCCCTCCACTTT.

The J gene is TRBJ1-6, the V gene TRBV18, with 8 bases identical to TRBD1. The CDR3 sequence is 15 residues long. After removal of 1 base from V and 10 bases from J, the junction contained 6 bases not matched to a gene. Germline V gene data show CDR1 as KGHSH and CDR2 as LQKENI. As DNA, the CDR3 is TGTGCCAGCTCACCACAACAGGGGGAAGGATCACCCCTCCACTTT. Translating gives CASSPQQGEGSPLHF.

The CDR3 nucleotides read TGTGCCAGCAGCTGGGTGACTAGCGGGGGTCCCTACGAGCAGTACTTC. Its translation: CASSWVTSGGPYEQYF. This rearrangement joins TRBV5-4 to TRBJ2-7, with 12 bases lining up with TRBD2. In germline, CDR1 is SGHNT, CDR2 YYREEE (reference sequence). The trim removed 3 bases at V and 2 bases at J, leaving 6 bases unmatched. This CDR3 has 16 amino acids.

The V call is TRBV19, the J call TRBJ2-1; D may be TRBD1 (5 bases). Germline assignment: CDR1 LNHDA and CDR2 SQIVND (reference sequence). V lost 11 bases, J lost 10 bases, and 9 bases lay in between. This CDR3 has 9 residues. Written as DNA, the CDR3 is TGTGCCGTGGGGCCCGAGCAGTTCTTC. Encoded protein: CAVGPEQFF.

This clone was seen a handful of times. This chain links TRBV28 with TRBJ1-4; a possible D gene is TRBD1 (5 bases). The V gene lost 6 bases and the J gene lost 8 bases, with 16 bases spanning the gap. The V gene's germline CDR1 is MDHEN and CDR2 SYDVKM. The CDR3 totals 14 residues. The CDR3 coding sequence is TGTGCCAGCAGGACGGGGCAGGGACTAGAAAAACTGTTTTTT. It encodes CASRTGQGLEKLFF.

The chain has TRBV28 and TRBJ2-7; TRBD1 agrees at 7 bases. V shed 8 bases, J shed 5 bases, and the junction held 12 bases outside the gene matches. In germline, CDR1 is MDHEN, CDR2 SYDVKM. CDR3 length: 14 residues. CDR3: CASRTGTADNEQYF. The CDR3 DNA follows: TGTGCCAGCCGTACGGGGACAGCTGACAACGAGCAGTACTTC.

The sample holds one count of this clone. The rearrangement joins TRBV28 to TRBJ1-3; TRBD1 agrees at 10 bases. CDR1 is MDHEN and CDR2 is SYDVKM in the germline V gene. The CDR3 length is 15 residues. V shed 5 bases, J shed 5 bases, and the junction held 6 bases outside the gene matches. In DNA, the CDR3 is TGTGCCAGCAGTGGGGGGACAGGGGTAAGAAACACCATATATTTT. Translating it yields CASSGGTGVRNTIYF.

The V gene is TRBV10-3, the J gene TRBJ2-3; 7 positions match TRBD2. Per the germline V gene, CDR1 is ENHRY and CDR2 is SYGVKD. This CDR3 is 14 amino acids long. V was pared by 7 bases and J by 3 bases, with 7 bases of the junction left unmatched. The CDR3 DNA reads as TGTGCCATCAAAGGCGGGAGTGCGACAGATACGCAGTATTTT. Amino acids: CAIKGGSATDTQYF.

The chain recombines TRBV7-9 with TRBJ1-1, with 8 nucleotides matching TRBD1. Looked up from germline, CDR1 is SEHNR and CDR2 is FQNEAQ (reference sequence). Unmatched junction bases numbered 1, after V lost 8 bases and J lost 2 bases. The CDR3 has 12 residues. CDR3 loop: CASGQGNTEAFF. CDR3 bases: TGTGCCAGCGGACAGGGTAACACTGAAGCTTTCTTT.

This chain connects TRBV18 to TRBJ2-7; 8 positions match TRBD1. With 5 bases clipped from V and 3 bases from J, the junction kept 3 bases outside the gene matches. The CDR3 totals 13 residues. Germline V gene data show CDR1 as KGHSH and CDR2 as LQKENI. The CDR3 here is CASSAGQDYEQYF. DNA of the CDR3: TGTGCCAGCTCAGCGGGACAGGACTACGAGCAGTACTTC.

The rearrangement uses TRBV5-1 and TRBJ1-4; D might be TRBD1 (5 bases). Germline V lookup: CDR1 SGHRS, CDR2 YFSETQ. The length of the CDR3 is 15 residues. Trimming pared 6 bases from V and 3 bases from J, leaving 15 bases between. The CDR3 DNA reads TGCGCCAGCACCCAGGGAGGCCAAGCTAATGAAAAACTGTTTTTT. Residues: CASTQGGQANEKLFF. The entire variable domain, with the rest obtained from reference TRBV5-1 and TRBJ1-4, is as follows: KAGVTQTPRYLIKTRGQQVTLSCSPISGHRSVSWYQQTPGQGLQFLFEYFSETQRNKGNFPGRFSGRQFSNSRSEMNVSTLELGDSALYLCASTQGGQANEKLFFGSGTQLSVL.

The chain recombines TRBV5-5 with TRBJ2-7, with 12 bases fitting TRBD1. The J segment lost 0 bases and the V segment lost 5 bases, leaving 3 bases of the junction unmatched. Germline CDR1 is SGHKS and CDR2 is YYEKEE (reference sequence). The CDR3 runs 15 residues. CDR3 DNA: TGTGCCAGCAGTTGGGACAGGGGGCTCTCCTACGAGCAGTACTTC. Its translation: CASSWDRGLSYEQYF.

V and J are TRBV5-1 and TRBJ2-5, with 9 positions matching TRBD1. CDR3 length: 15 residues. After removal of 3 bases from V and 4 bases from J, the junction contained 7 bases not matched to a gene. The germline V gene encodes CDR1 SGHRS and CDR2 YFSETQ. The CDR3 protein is CASSSGTGLGETQYF. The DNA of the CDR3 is TGCGCCAGCAGCTCGGGGACAGGGTTGGGAGAGACCCAGTACTTC.

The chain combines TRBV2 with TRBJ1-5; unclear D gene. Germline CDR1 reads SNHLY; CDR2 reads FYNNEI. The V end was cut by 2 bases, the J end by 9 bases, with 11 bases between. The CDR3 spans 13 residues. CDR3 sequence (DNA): TGTGCCAGCAGTGAATTGGAGGGATGGCCCCAGCATTTT. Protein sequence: CASSELEGWPQHF.

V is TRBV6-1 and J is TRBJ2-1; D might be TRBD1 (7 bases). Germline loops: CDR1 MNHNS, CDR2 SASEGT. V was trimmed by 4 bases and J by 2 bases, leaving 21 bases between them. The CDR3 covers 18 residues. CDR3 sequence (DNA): TGTGCCAGCAGTGGAGGACAGGCGGGAAATACAGCCTACAATGAGCAGTTCTTC. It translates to CASSGGQAGNTAYNEQFF.

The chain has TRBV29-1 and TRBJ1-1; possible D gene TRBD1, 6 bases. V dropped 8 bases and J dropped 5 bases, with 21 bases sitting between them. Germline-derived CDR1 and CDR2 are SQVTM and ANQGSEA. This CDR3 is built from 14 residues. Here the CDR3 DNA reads TGCAGCTCGGGAATAAGGGGTCAGGGGACTGAAGCTTTCTTT. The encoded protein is CSSGIRGQGTEAFF. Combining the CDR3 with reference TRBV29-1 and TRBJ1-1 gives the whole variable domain SAVISQKPSRDICQRGTSLTIQCQVDSQVTMMFWYRQQPGQSLTLIATANQGSEATYESGFVIDKFPISRPNLTFSTLTVSNMSPEDSSIYLCSSGIRGQGTEAFFGQGTRLTVV.

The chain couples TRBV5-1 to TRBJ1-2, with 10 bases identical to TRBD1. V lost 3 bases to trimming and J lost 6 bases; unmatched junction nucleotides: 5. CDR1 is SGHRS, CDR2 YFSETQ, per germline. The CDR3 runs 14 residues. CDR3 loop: CASSSGQGPHGYTF. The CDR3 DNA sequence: TGCGCCAGCAGCTCGGGACAGGGGCCTCATGGCTACACCTTC.

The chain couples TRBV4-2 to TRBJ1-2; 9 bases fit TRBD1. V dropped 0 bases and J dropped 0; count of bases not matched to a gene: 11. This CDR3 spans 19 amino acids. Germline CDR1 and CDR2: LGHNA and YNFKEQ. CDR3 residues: CASSQDPGTGSSPNYGYTF. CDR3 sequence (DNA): TGTGCCAGCAGCCAAGATCCCGGGACAGGGAGTTCTCCTAACTATGGCTACACCTTC.

The CDR3 loop is CASSRRGLTDGSPLHF. The CDR3 bases are TGTGCCAGTAGTAGGAGGGGCCTTACCGACGGTTCACCCCTCCACTTT. This chain links TRBV19 with TRBJ1-6; D may be TRBD1 (5 bases). The V gene lost 4 bases and the J gene lost 9 bases, with 19 bases spanning the gap. The CDR3 loop spans 16 amino acids. Germline CDR1 and CDR2: LNHDA and SQIVND (reference sequence).